This T cell receptor beta chain was sequenced in a study of prognosis after radiotherapy for stage I lung cancer. For the study at large: Medically, all non-small cell lung cancer patients were deemed inoperable.

Multiplex PCR, run in two rounds, amplified TCR beta CDR3 from genomic DNA. TRBV and TRBJ genes each had their own specific primers in first-round PCR. The authors ran second-round PCR with universal primers. TCRdb reanalysed the multiplex PCR reads using MiXCR and keeps one entry per CDR3 protein. The table records 20,000 to 25,000 distinct CDR3 sequences, more than 40% of them present only once. The V gene lost 5 bases and the J gene lost 2 bases, with 12 bases spanning the gap. The CDR3 extends over 13 amino acids. CDR1 is DFQATT and CDR2 is SNEGSKA in the germline V gene (reference sequence). This clonotype was detected many times. Its specificity is not known. General study points: In patients with versus without metastases, TRBV and TRBJ gene usage reportedly differed.

The sequenced sample was PBMCs, obtained before or after stereotactic body radiation therapy (not recorded which). V usage is TRBV20-1 and J usage is TRBJ1-2; D remains unclear. This TCR came from a donor aged 50 or older with non-small cell lung cancer. The CDR3 protein is CSAGILGNYGYTF. The CDR3 nucleotides are TGCAGTGCTGGGATTTTAGGGAACTATGGCTACACCTTC.